Presented here are 27 T cell receptor beta chains from one specimen sequenced in a study of blood T cell repertoires in COVID-19. Generated by immunoSEQ multiplex PCR, the TCRdb table keeps only in-frame clones and is missing some. The data show fewer than 350,000 clones, roughly 90% seen once. The specimen sequenced was PBMCs or T cells enriched from blood (not recorded which). The receptors originated from a man aged 55 to 70 who had recovered from COVID-19.

The V call is TRBV7-2, the J call TRBJ2-7; 7 bases fit TRBD1. J gave up 0 bases and V 4 bases, and 6 bases lay outside the gene matches. This CDR3 has 15 residues. CDR1 and CDR2 (germline): SGHTA, FQGNSA. DNA for the CDR3: TGTGCCAGCAGCTCGAGCCGGACAGGCTCCTACGAGCAGTACTTC. It encodes CASSSSRTGSYEQYF.

This clone was found once. The chain is built from TRBV7-9 and TRBJ2-6; 7 bases align to TRBD1. The CDR3 covers 17 residues. J was trimmed by 0 bases and V by 3 bases; bases with no gene match: 5. Germline CDR1 SEHNR, CDR2 FQNEAQ (reference sequence). The CDR3 DNA is TGTGCCAGCAGCTTGGGGACAGTCAACTCTGGGGCCAACGTCCTGACTTTC. As protein: CASSLGTVNSGANVLTF.

This clone was recorded only once. The chain has TRBV28 and TRBJ1-1, with 8 bases aligning to TRBD1. The germline CDR1 and CDR2 sequences are MDHEN and SYDVKM. CDR3 length equals 14 residues. V was pared by 7 bases and J by 3 bases, with 7 bases of the junction left unmatched. In nucleotides, the CDR3 is TGTGCCAGCACACTTAGGACAGGGTACACTGAAGCTTTCTTT. It codes for CASTLRTGYTEAFF.

The J gene is TRBJ2-1, the V gene TRBV9; possibly TRBD1 for D (5 bases). V lost 0 bases and J 4 bases, leaving 11 bases between the germline ends. Germline CDR1 reads SGDLS; CDR2 reads YYNGEE. CDR3 size: 15 residues. The CDR3 bases are TGTGCCAGCAGCGTAGAAGGGGAACCATACAATGAGCAGTTCTTC. Protein product: CASSVEGEPYNEQFF.

The rearrangement links TRBV19 to TRBJ2-3; the match to TRBD1 covers 8 bases. V shed 5 bases and J 3 bases; nucleotides not matched to a gene: 10. Germline CDR1 and CDR2: LNHDA and SQIVND (reference sequence). The CDR3 is made up of 16 amino acids. DNA for the CDR3: TGTGCCAGTAGTCCCCGGACAGGGATGGGGACAGATACGCAGTATTTT. This gives the protein CASSPRTGMGTDTQYF. Drawing the rest from reference TRBV19 and TRBJ2-3, the complete variable domain is DGGITQSPKYLFRKEGQNVTLSCEQNLNHDAMYWYRQDPGQGLRLIYYSQIVNDFQKGDIAEGYSVSREKKESFPLTVTSAQKNPTAFYLCASSPRTGMGTDTQYFGPGTRLTVL.

The chain is built from TRBV2 and TRBJ2-5, with 8 bases identical to TRBD2. CDR1 SNHLY and CDR2 FYNNEI come from the germline V gene. This CDR3 region has 14 residues. Losses at the gene ends were 2 bases for V and 5 bases for J; bases not matched to a gene: 4. Here the CDR3 reads CASSEQRGFETQYF. The DNA of the CDR3 is TGTGCCAGCAGTGAACAGCGGGGGTTTGAGACCCAGTACTTC.

The rearrangement joins TRBV19 to TRBJ1-5; 12 positions match TRBD1. Trimming cost V 6 bases and J 5 bases; bases outside gene matches: 5. The CDR3 length is 15 residues. Germline V gene lookup returns CDR1 LNHDA and CDR2 SQIVND (reference sequence). Here the CDR3 DNA reads TGTGCCAGTAGCCCTGGGGACAGGGGGCATCAGCCCCAGCATTTT. Its translation is CASSPGDRGHQPQHF.

This chain uses TRBV6-1 with TRBJ2-7; possibly TRBD1 for D (6 bases). The CDR3 runs to 15 residues. V was pared by 1 base and J by 3 bases, with 13 bases between. Germline V gene lookup returns CDR1 MNHNS and CDR2 SASEGT. For the CDR3, the DNA is TGTGCCAGCAGTGAAGATGGGTGGGGGCTCTACGAGCAGTACTTC. Its translation is CASSEDGWGLYEQYF.

This clone showed up just a few times. Other DNA sequences in the same sample also yield this CDR3. This chain connects TRBV7-3 to TRBJ2-5, with 8 bases lining up with TRBD1. Trimming removed 5 bases from V and 4 bases from J; junction bases left unmatched: 3. CDR1 is SGHTA, CDR2 FQGTGA, per germline. CDR3 length equals 13 residues. DNA for the CDR3: TGTGCCAGCAGCCCCGACAGGGGAGAGACCCAGTACTTC. Protein product: CASSPDRGETQYF.

The chain joins TRBV11-2 to TRBJ2-5; perhaps TRBD1 as D (5 bases). This CDR3 is 13 amino acids long. The germline V and J ends were trimmed by 7 bases and 5 bases, with 14 bases remaining between them. Germline values: CDR1 SGHAT, CDR2 FQNNGV. CDR3 loop: CASTNRSIETQYF. CDR3 coding DNA: TGTGCCAGCACCAACAGGTCTATTGAGACCCAGTACTTC.

This clone was counted only a few times. This sequence joins TRBV15 and TRBJ1-5, with D maybe TRBD1 (5 bases). Germline V CDR1 and CDR2: LNHNV, YYDKDF (reference sequence). The CDR3 sequence is 16 residues long. The V gene lost 8 bases and the J gene lost 3 bases, with 20 bases spanning the gap. The CDR3 nucleotides are TGTGCCACCCTACTGGGTTCAGGGCCCTTCAATCAGCCCCAGCATTTT. The encoded protein is CATLLGSGPFNQPQHF.

This chain uses TRBV24-1 with TRBJ2-5; TRBD1 aligns across 10 bases. Germline V lookup: CDR1 KGHDR, CDR2 SFDVKD. The CDR3 totals 17 residues. The trim removed 4 bases at V and 9 bases at J, leaving 16 bases unmatched. As DNA, the CDR3 is TGTGCCACCAGTGAAGCTCCGGGACAGGGGCCCGACGAGGCCCAGTACTTC. Translation gives CATSEAPGQGPDEAQYF.

The chain employs TRBV30 and TRBJ1-5; 7 bases fit TRBD1. The germline gives CDR1 GTSNPN, CDR2 SVGIG (reference sequence). The V and J ends lost 2 bases and 3 bases, in that order; junction bases with no gene match: 7. The CDR3 totals 15 residues. The CDR3 region has the DNA TGTGCCTGGAGTCATCCGACAGGGTTCAATCAGCCCCAGCATTTT. Protein: CAWSHPTGFNQPQHF.

The rearrangement uses TRBV24-1 and TRBJ1-2; D might be TRBD1 (5 bases). The ends were cut back, 9 bases at V and 5 bases at J, with 12 bases in the middle. Per the germline V gene, CDR1 is KGHDR and CDR2 is SFDVKD. This CDR3 is built from 12 residues. CDR3 DNA: TGTGCCACCCTCGACAGTGTTTATGGCTACACCTTC. As protein: CATLDSVYGYTF.

The V gene is TRBV19, the J gene TRBJ1-5, with 7 bases aligning to TRBD1. The CDR3 extends over 19 amino acids. From germline, CDR1 is LNHDA and CDR2 SQIVND (reference sequence). V was clipped by 5 bases and J by 0 bases; unmatched bases: 16. The CDR3 loop is CASSEWYAGTENSNQPQHF. CDR3 in DNA: TGTGCCAGTAGTGAATGGTACGCCGGGACAGAGAATAGCAATCAGCCCCAGCATTTT.

The genes are TRBV7-3 and TRBJ2-1, with TRBD2 matching 7 bases. V was clipped by 5 bases and J by 5 bases; unmatched bases: 12. Germline CDR1 reads SGHTA; CDR2 reads FQGTGA. The CDR3 covers 16 residues. The CDR3 region is CASSPHRAGVNNEQFF. Written as DNA, the CDR3 is TGTGCCAGCAGCCCCCACCGGGCGGGAGTTAACAATGAGCAGTTCTTC.

This rearrangement joins TRBV3-1 (or the pseudogene TRBV3-2) to TRBJ1-1; D unresolved. CDR3 length equals 13 residues. Germline CDR1 LGHDT, CDR2 YNNKEL (reference sequence). Trimming removed 3 bases at V and 6 bases at J, with 11 bases between. The CDR3 coding sequence is TGTGCCAGCAGCCAGCGTTCTCAGGCTGAAGCTTTCTTT. Protein sequence: CASSQRSQAEAFF.

The sample holds one count of this clone. The genes are TRBV19 and TRBJ1-1; tentative D call: TRBD1 (6 bases). The CDR3 runs to 14 residues. Trimming took off 4 bases at V and 2 bases at J, with 11 bases between the two ends. The V gene's germline CDR1 is LNHDA and CDR2 SQIVND (reference sequence). The CDR3 DNA reads TGTGCCAGTAGTACAGGACAGTTTAACACTGAAGCTTTCTTT. Translation gives CASSTGQFNTEAFF.

This sequence joins TRBV7-3 and TRBJ2-2; 11 nucleotides agree with TRBD2. CDR1 and CDR2 from the germline V gene are SGHTA and FQGTGA. The CDR3 totals 15 residues. V was pared by 5 bases and J by 7 bases, with 6 bases of the junction left unmatched. The CDR3 protein is CASSRLAGGLGELFF. Written as DNA, the CDR3 is TGTGCCAGCAGCCGATTAGCGGGAGGGCTCGGGGAGCTGTTTTTT.

The gene calls are TRBV14 and TRBJ1-2; 9 nucleotides match TRBD1. The germline V gene has CDR1 SGHDN and CDR2 FVKESK. J gave up 5 bases and V 3 bases, and 13 bases lay outside the gene matches. This CDR3 region has 17 residues. CDR3 sequence: CASSQGGTGRRLYGYTF. The CDR3 nucleotides are TGTGCCAGCAGCCAGGGGGGGACAGGGAGGAGGCTATATGGCTACACCTTC.

The chain employs TRBV5-4 and TRBJ1-5; 8 bases line up with TRBD1. Per the germline V gene, CDR1 is SGHNT and CDR2 is YYREEE (reference sequence). This CDR3 contains 16 residues. V lost 0 bases and J lost 7; bases outside the gene matches: 9. In DNA form, the CDR3 reads TGTGCCAGCAGCTTGGGGGGCGGACAGGGTAGACAGCCCCAGCATTTT. Protein: CASSLGGGQGRQPQHF.

The sample holds a few counts of this clone. The chain links TRBV7-2 to TRBJ2-5, with TRBD2 matching over 9 bases. Trimming cost V 1 base and J 5 bases; bases outside gene matches: 2. This CDR3 comprises 14 residues. Germline V gives CDR1 SGHTA, CDR2 FQGNSA. The CDR3 bases are TGTGCCAGCAGCTTAGGACTAGCGGCGGAGACCCAGTACTTC. Protein sequence: CASSLGLAAETQYF.

The V and J genes are TRBV6-1 and TRBJ2-3; 11 bases agree with TRBD2. The V segment lost 3 bases and the J segment 0 bases; nucleotides outside the gene matches: 14. CDR3 length: 20 residues. Germline V CDR1 and CDR2: MNHNS, SASEGT. The CDR3 DNA follows: TGTGCCAGCAGTGATAGGGCTAGCGGGAGGTCACTCCCTAGCACAGATACGCAGTATTTT. Amino acid sequence: CASSDRASGRSLPSTDTQYF.

The chain employs TRBV29-1 and TRBJ2-7, with 8 bases that match TRBD1. Trimming took 5 bases from V and 2 from J; bases not matched to a gene: 8. The germline V gene has CDR1 SQVTM and CDR2 ANQGSEA. The CDR3 has 14 residues. The CDR3 DNA sequence: TGCAGCGTTTCAGTAGGGACAGGCCCCTACGAGCAGTACTTC. Its translation is CSVSVGTGPYEQYF.

The J gene is TRBJ2-5, the V gene TRBV2; D ambiguous. Looked up from germline, CDR1 is SNHLY and CDR2 is FYNNEI. Trimming left V 3 bases short and J 4 bases short, with 6 bases between. The CDR3 runs 12 residues. CDR3 residues: CASSDLLETQYF. The CDR3 DNA follows: TGTGCCAGCAGTGACCTATTAGAGACCCAGTACTTC.

The chain uses TRBV13 and TRBJ1-4; 11 bases fit TRBD1. Per the germline V gene, CDR1 is PRHDT and CDR2 is FYEKMQ (reference sequence). Trimming removed 5 bases from V and 10 bases from J; junction bases left unmatched: 6. CDR3 length: 14 residues. In DNA form, the CDR3 reads TGTGCCAGCAGCCCGGGACAGGGGGACGGAAAACTGTTTTTT. This sequence encodes CASSPGQGDGKLFF.

This rearrangement joins TRBV5-6 to TRBJ2-7, with 7 nucleotides matching TRBD1. CDR3 length: 14 amino acids. Germline V CDR1 and CDR2: SGHDT, YYEEEE. The junction had 8 bases not matched to a gene; V was cut back by 3 bases and J by 5 bases. As DNA, the CDR3 is TGTGCCAGCAGCTCCCAGGGGGTCGAACACGAGCAGTACTTC. This translates into CASSSQGVEHEQYF. The full variable domain, completed using reference TRBV5-6 and TRBJ2-7, is DAGVTQSPTHLIKTRGQQVTLRCSPKSGHDTVSWYQQALGQGPQFIFQYYEEEERQRGNFPDRFSGHQFPNYSSELNVNALLLGDSALYLCASSSQGVEHEQYFGPGTRLTVT.